This record looks at one T cell receptor beta chain sequence and its context. This sample was included in a study of T cells in Graves' hyperthyroidism and ophthalmopathy. Graves' hyperthyroidism is called stable when ophthalmopathy does not progress within 18 months. TCR beta CDR3 region amplification was performed from RNA transcripts. The study used the HTBI primer set for a first-round RT-PCR of the TCR CDR3. TCRdb processed the multiplex PCR reads anew with MiXCR; each CDR3 protein has one entry. The sample includes a few hundred thousand distinct CDR3 sequences, approximately 20% of them seen just once. This TCR was sampled from a middle-aged man with Graves' hyperthyroidism. Input material: blood.

Here the CDR3 DNA reads TGCAGTGCGGCCCTCTGGACAGCTGGAAACACCATATATTTT. Protein: CSAALWTAGNTIYF. This rearrangement joins TRBV20-1 to TRBJ1-3, with a weak D call TRBD1 (6 bases). CDR1 DFQATT and CDR2 SNEGSKA come from the germline V gene (reference sequence). This CDR3 region has 14 residues. V was clipped by 6 bases and J by 2 bases, with 14 bases between them.